This T cell receptor (beta chain) stems from a study of T-cell reconstitution after alpha-beta-depleted transplantation in children. As it was prepared, the TCRbeta library received unique molecular identifiers. TCRdb passed the PCR reads through MiXCR, listing each CDR3 protein once. This sample has roughly 590,000 distinct CDR3 sequences, with about 15% found just once. This clonotype turned up a few times. V lost 3 bases and J lost 6, with 14 bases in between. Looked up from germline, CDR1 is MDHEN and CDR2 is SYDVKM. This CDR3 is built from 14 residues. The specimen comprised PBMCs from the stem cell graft donor, sampled from the stem cell graft. The chain is built from TRBV28 and TRBJ1-1, with D tentatively TRBD1 (5 bases). The TCR comes from a human donor who donated a stem cell graft to a child with acute myeloid leukemia. The CDR3 sequence: CASSFSGGDAEAFF. Here the CDR3 DNA reads TGTGCCAGCAGTTTCTCCGGTGGGGACGCTGAAGCTTTCTTT.